A selection of T cell receptor beta chains follows, all from one sample in a study of CD8+CD57+ T cells in acquired aplastic anemia. TCRdb analysed the reads with MiXCR anew, one entry per CDR3 protein. Of hundreds of thousands of distinct CDR3 sequences listed, roughly three fifths are singletons. Material for sequencing was sorted CD4+, CD8+, or CD8+CD57+ T cells (not recorded which) from PBMCs. These receptors were taken from a human donor with severe aplastic anemia or a healthy control (not recorded which). The conserved cysteine and the conserved F or W are not part of the CDR3 here.

TRBV9	ASSGKTCAGPTICTDTQY
TRBV5-1	ASSLEGGGYNEQF
TRBV6-5	ASSTGTVNSPLH
TRBV27	ASCLQGGVTYEQY
TRBV18	ASSTGKTGNTEAF
TRBV19	ASSTDRGSTEAF
TRBV25-1	ASSPYSGFSTDTQY
TRBV12-3/TRBV12-4	ASKADRAYEQY
TRBV6-4	ASSDGNTIY
TRBV2	ASSETGARVTEAF
TRBV9	ASSHREYSPLH
TRBV9	ASSVGIPETTDTQY
TRBV7-2	ASSLLQAGAF
TRBV7-3	AGSTRGEETQY
TRBV5-1	ASSFSGGEGQPQH
TRBV5-5	ASSLQVPGDGYT
TRBV5-8	ASSLGTGGNTGELF
TRBV25-1	ASSDWDFFDPGQGGTSTEAF
TRBV2	ASREQGGCGYT
TRBV5-8	ASSSTRDYNEKLF
TRBV12-3/TRBV12-4	ASSDGNEKLF
TRBV19	ASSGTGPNTEAF
TRBV20-1	SARVLAGEGETQY
TRBV10-2	ASRSQSNTEAF
TRBV24-1	ATRQDRSNQPQH
TRBV30	AWSDFEKLF
TRBV5-1	ASSLDGSSGDTQY
TRBV7-9	ASSLVATSGGQETQY
TRBV12-3/TRBV12-4	ASSTRRLSSGNTIY
TRBV6-5	ASSPRDTGYT
TRBV7-9	ASSSTGTGQPQH
TRBV19	ASSIRRGGRSNEQF
TRBV3-1	ASSHQDMRTGYT
TRBV10-1	ASSESHGVDRGAHEQY
TRBV7-6	ASSPGQTSYEQY
TRBV9	ASSPEGVQPQH
TRBV7-3	ASSLKRGSVGTQY
TRBV6-1	ASRDFGQETQY
TRBV15	ATSRDGGGQDYGYT
TRBV7-3	ASSPSAIAGATGELF
TRBV7-2	ASSLARQGNGYT
TRBV7-7	ASGLEGGVSHQPQH
TRBV12-3/TRBV12-4	ASILAGGSPYGYT
TRBV11-2	ASSLAGLAGDNEQF
TRBV19	ASNKILGAGELF
TRBV2	ASSHGTGTYEQY